The present TCR beta chain was sequenced within a study of memory CD8 T cells in hepatitis C reinfection. Method: immunoSEQ multiplex PCR; TCRdb's copy keeps in-frame clones and lacks some. This table holds 44,000 or so clones, approximately 87% found once. Germline assignment: CDR1 MDHEN and CDR2 SYDVKM. The V end lost 4 bases, the J end lost 0 bases, and 7 bases lay between the germline ends. The length of the CDR3 is 13 residues. The time point here: peak reinfection, 3 to 8 weeks after reinfection detection. TCR sequencing was done directly ex vivo on sorted cells, without expansion in vitro. The Montreal HEPCO cohort supplied donors who inject drugs. A couple of donors provided sorted CD3+ CD8+ CD45RO- naive CD8 T cells at all three reinfection time points.

The sample was naive CD8+ T cells sorted from blood. This receptor was taken from a man aged 18 to 35 with hepatitis C virus infection. The rearrangement links TRBV28 to TRBJ2-7; D unclear. CDR3 sequence reads: CASSSTNSYEQYF. Written as DNA, the CDR3 is TGTGCCAGCAGTTCGACAAACTCCTACGAGCAGTACTTC.